This T cell receptor beta chain derives from a study of T cell changes during pregnancy in multiple sclerosis. Assay: immunoSEQ multiplex PCR; the TCRdb copy retains only in-frame clones and omits some. The table includes tens of thousands of clones, approximately 92% detected once. V was pared by 6 bases and J by 3 bases, with 3 bases of the junction left unmatched. The CDR3 sequence is 13 residues long. Germline values: CDR1 LNHDA, CDR2 SQIVND (reference sequence). This specimen consisted of peripheral blood, obtained in the first trimester of pregnancy. The chain recombines TRBV19 with TRBJ2-7, with TRBD1 matching over 9 bases. This clonotype originated in a female donor with multiple sclerosis, enrolled in a pregnancy study. CDR3 DNA: TGTGCCAGTAGGACAGGGGGAAACTACGAGCAGTACTTC. Translating it yields CASRTGGNYEQYF.